This T cell receptor beta chain was sequenced during a study of blood T cells in healthy people across ages. Next came a second PCR, run for roughly 6 to 11 cycles, which used a sample-barcoded 5' primer along with a J-beta primer mix. Any given sample supplied a minimum of 2.5 million CDR3-containing paired-end reads. TCRdb ran MiXCR on the 5' RACE reads and lists one entry per CDR3 protein. The sample has about 680,000 distinct CDR3 sequences; 49% are singletons. Donation came from healthy Caucasian individuals in Russia who were aged 6 to 90. The germline V gene has CDR1 MDHEN and CDR2 SYDVKM. V dropped 1 base and J dropped 2; count of bases not matched to a gene: 8. This CDR3 spans 17 amino acids.

The J gene is TRBJ2-5, the V gene TRBV28; 9 nucleotides match TRBD2. The sample taken for sequencing was blood. This clonotype was obtained from a woman in her fifties or sixties in good health. CDR3 nucleotide sequence: TGTGCCAGCAGTTTATTGGATCGACTAGCGGTTCAAGAGACCCAGTACTTC. Translated, it gives CASSLLDRLAVQETQYF.